Given below is one TCR beta chain in context. Its antigen is unidentified. Compared with germline, one end of the junction differs, possibly owing to a read error. These data originate in a study of blood T cells in healthy people across ages. The V gene's germline CDR1 is DFQATT and CDR2 SNEGSKA (reference sequence). This CDR3 is built from 12 residues. A second PCR, run for about 7 to 11 cycles, used a sample-barcoded 5' primer plus a J-beta primer mix. TCRdb used MiXCR to reprocess the 5' RACE reads, holding one entry per CDR3 protein. The sample carries roughly 800,000 distinct CDR3 sequences, 35% to 40% recorded once. General study points: Roughly linear age-related decline in beta diversity appeared, significant by age about 37.

Material: blood. This chain connects TRBV20-1 to TRBJ1-1; no reliable D call. The TCR comes from a man younger than 35 in good health. CDR3 sequence reads: CSPRLSNTEAFF. The CDR3 DNA reads as TGCAGTCCTAGACTCAGCAACACTGAAGCTTTCTTT.